This entry lists 25 T cell receptor beta chains sequenced from one sample in a study of blood T cell repertoires in COVID-19. Assay: immunoSEQ multiplex PCR; the TCRdb copy retains only in-frame clones and omits some. Of some 210,000 clones in the sample, roughly 86% were seen once. Sequencing was carried out using PBMCs or T cells enriched from blood (not recorded which). All receptors come from a man aged 18 to 30 with acute COVID-19.

The chain employs TRBV6-2 or TRBV6-3 and TRBJ2-7, with a weak D call TRBD2 (6 bases). This CDR3 contains 14 residues. Germline CDR1 and CDR2: MNHEY and SVGEGT. The V end was cut by 0 bases, the J end by 2 bases, with 8 bases between. The CDR3 region has the DNA TGTGCCAGCAGTTACTCGGGCGGGACCTACGAGCAGTACTTC. This sequence encodes CASSYSGGTYEQYF.

The V and J genes are TRBV30 and TRBJ1-1, with TRBD1 as a possible D gene (6 bases). This CDR3 is built from 16 residues. CDR1 is GTSNPN, CDR2 SVGIG, per germline (reference sequence). Trimming shortened V by 4 bases and J by 3 bases, and 21 bases separated the two germline ends. The CDR3 DNA is TGTGCCTGGACCCACCTACAGGGAAAGGGGGACACTGAAGCTTTCTTT. Translation gives CAWTHLQGKGDTEAFF.

The chain employs TRBV28 and TRBJ1-6, with TRBD1 matching 12 bases. This CDR3 contains 17 residues. V lost 6 bases to trimming and J lost 1 base; unmatched junction nucleotides: 4. From germline, CDR1 is MDHEN and CDR2 SYDVKM. In DNA, the CDR3 is TGTGCCAGCAGAAGGGACAGGGGGCGGTCCTATAATTCACCCCTCCACTTT. Translated: CASRRDRGRSYNSPLHF.

The genes are TRBV9 and TRBJ2-1; no definite D call. CDR1 and CDR2 (germline): SGDLS, YYNGEE. This CDR3 contains 12 residues. The ends were cut back, 0 bases at V and 8 bases at J, with 6 bases in the middle. CDR3 protein: CASSVVGDEQFF. CDR3 coding DNA: TGTGCCAGCAGCGTAGTAGGAGATGAGCAGTTCTTC.

The chain couples TRBV28 to TRBJ1-2; tentatively, D is TRBD1 (5 bases). The CDR3 has 17 amino acids. Germline-derived CDR1 and CDR2 are MDHEN and SYDVKM. V was shortened by 2 bases and J by 1 base, with 17 bases between the two germline ends. In nucleotides, the CDR3 is TGTGCCAGCAGTTTAAGCGGGACGGGAAGATTTAACTATGGCTACACCTTC. The encoded protein is CASSLSGTGRFNYGYTF.

V gene TRBV12-3 or TRBV12-4 combines with J gene TRBJ2-1, with TRBD2 matching over 7 bases. The J segment lost 4 bases and the V segment lost 6 bases, leaving 3 bases of the junction unmatched. This CDR3 has 13 amino acids. CDR3 residues: CASRGLGYNEQFF. The CDR3 nucleotides are TGTGCCAGCAGAGGACTAGGTTACAATGAGCAGTTCTTC.

CDR3 nucleotide sequence: TGCAGCGCGACAGGGGGCACCACTGAAGCTTTCTTT. Translating it yields CSATGGTTEAFF. This sequence joins TRBV29-1 and TRBJ1-1, with TRBD1 matching 10 bases. This CDR3 contains 12 residues. CDR1 and CDR2 from the germline V gene are SQVTM and ANQGSEA. V was pared by 7 bases and J by 4 bases, with 3 bases of the junction left unmatched.

The J gene is TRBJ1-1, the V gene TRBV7-8; 7 nucleotides line up with TRBD1. The CDR3 consists of 14 residues. Trimming removed 8 bases from V and 1 base from J; junction bases left unmatched: 7. Looked up from germline, CDR1 is SGHVS and CDR2 is FQNEAQ. Here the CDR3 reads CASRSAGGNTEAFF. In nucleotides, the CDR3 is TGTGCCAGCCGCTCGGCAGGGGGGAACACTGAAGCTTTCTTT.

The chain couples TRBV7-9 to TRBJ2-2; the match to TRBD1 covers 7 bases. Trimming removed 1 base from V and 4 bases from J; junction bases left unmatched: 3. Germline lookup yields CDR1 SEHNR and CDR2 FQNEAQ (reference sequence). The CDR3 spans 15 residues. In DNA, the CDR3 is TGTGCCAGCAGCTTAGACAGGGGTGGCACCGGGGAGCTGTTTTTT. The encoded protein is CASSLDRGGTGELFF. Supplemented by reference TRBV7-9 and TRBJ2-2, the full variable domain reads DTGVSQNPRHKITKRGQNVTFRCDPISEHNRLYWYRQTLGQGPEFLTYFQNEAQLEKSRLLSDRFSAERPKGSFSTLEIQRTEQGDSAMYLCASSLDRGGTGELFFGEGSRLTVL.

This chain connects TRBV10-3 to TRBJ2-3; 8 nucleotides align to TRBD2. The length of the CDR3 is 13 residues. CDR1 and CDR2 (germline): ENHRY, SYGVKD. With 2 bases clipped from V and 10 bases from J, the junction kept 5 bases outside the gene matches. DNA of the CDR3: TGTGCCATCAGTGAGGGGACTAGGGATGCGCAGTATTTT. This codes for CAISEGTRDAQYF.

The V call is TRBV13, the J call TRBJ1-2; 8 bases fit TRBD1. Germline V gene lookup returns CDR1 PRHDT and CDR2 FYEKMQ (reference sequence). This CDR3 has 13 amino acids. V trimming: 8 bases; J trimming: 8 bases; junction bases outside the gene matches: 10. CDR3 protein: CASLSGTGGGYTF. In DNA form, the CDR3 reads TGTGCCAGCCTTTCCGGGACAGGCGGGGGCTACACCTTC.

In this sample, this clone turned up a few times. The rearrangement joins TRBV4-2 to TRBJ2-1, with a possible D match to TRBD1 (6 bases). Germline assignment: CDR1 LGHNA and CDR2 YNFKEQ. The CDR3 spans 16 residues. V lost 0 bases and J 3 bases, leaving 12 bases between the germline ends. In DNA, the CDR3 is TGTGCCAGCAGCCAAGAGGTTCAGGGGCACTACAATGAGCAGTTCTTC. Amino acids: CASSQEVQGHYNEQFF.

For the CDR3, the DNA is TGCGCCAGCAGCCGCCGCGGAGAGGAGACCGGGGAGCTGTTTTTT. Translated: CASSRRGEETGELFF. The J gene is TRBJ2-2, the V gene TRBV5-1; D is undetermined. V lost 4 bases, J lost 5 bases, and 15 bases lay in between. The CDR3 is made up of 15 amino acids. The germline V gene has CDR1 SGHRS and CDR2 YFSETQ.

This chain uses TRBV11-2 with TRBJ1-2; D gene uncertain. This CDR3 comprises 13 residues. Germline V CDR1 and CDR2: SGHAT, FQNNGV. Trimming stripped 3 bases from V and 5 bases from J, with 10 bases between. DNA of the CDR3: TGTGCCAGCAGCTTGGACGGGAAATATGGCTACACCTTC. Its translation: CASSLDGKYGYTF.

The rearrangement joins TRBV9 to TRBJ1-4; perhaps TRBD1 as D (6 bases). Per the germline V gene, CDR1 is SGDLS and CDR2 is YYNGEE. V was shortened by 4 bases and J by 8 bases, with 30 bases between the two germline ends. This CDR3 contains 19 residues. CDR3 sequence reads: CASSPWGGQEPPWREKLFF. The DNA of the CDR3 is TGTGCCAGCAGCCCATGGGGGGGGCAGGAACCCCCCTGGAGGGAAAAACTGTTTTTT.

CDR3 amino acids: CASSQGRTGSYEQYF. For the CDR3, the DNA is TGTGCCAGCAGCCAAGGGCGCACAGGGTCCTACGAGCAGTACTTC. The chain couples TRBV3-1 (or the pseudogene TRBV3-2) to TRBJ2-7; D is possibly TRBD1 (6 bases). In germline, CDR1 is LGHDT, CDR2 YNNKEL (reference sequence). V lost 1 base and J 1 base, leaving 11 bases between the germline ends. This CDR3 is 15 amino acids long.

The chain couples TRBV6-1 to TRBJ1-3, with TRBD1 matching over 7 bases. CDR3 length: 16 residues. Losses at the gene ends were 2 bases for V and 2 bases for J; bases not matched to a gene: 6. CDR1 is MNHNS and CDR2 is SASEGT in the germline V gene. CDR3 nucleotide sequence: TGTGCCAGCAGTGAAACCTTGACAGGGACTGGAAACACCATATATTTT. As protein: CASSETLTGTGNTIYF.

The chain has TRBV10-2 and TRBJ1-4; D perhaps matches TRBD1 (5 bases). The CDR3 is 13 amino acids. The germline gives CDR1 WSHSY, CDR2 SAAADI. Trimming removed 6 bases from V and 5 bases from J, with 10 bases in between. CDR3 DNA: TGCGCCAGCAGGACAGTTCCCAATGAAAAACTGTTTTTT. It translates to CASRTVPNEKLFF.

The genes are TRBV10-3 and TRBJ2-2, with a tentative D call TRBD2 (5 bases). This CDR3 is built from 16 residues. Per germline, CDR1 ENHRY and CDR2 SYGVKD. Trimming took off 0 bases at V and 5 bases at J, with 13 bases between the two ends. The CDR3 nucleotides read TGTGCCATCAGTGAGTCCGGGGAAATGACTACCGGGGAGCTGTTTTTT. Its translation: CAISESGEMTTGELFF.

The V and J genes are TRBV6-5 and TRBJ2-7; the D gene is possibly TRBD1 (7 bases). Germline CDR1 MNHEY, CDR2 SVGAGI. The CDR3 covers 15 residues. The V and J ends lost 0 bases and 7 bases respectively, with 16 bases between them. CDR3 residues: CASSYSVRGVGEQYF. The CDR3 DNA follows: TGTGCCAGCAGTTACTCAGTCAGGGGGGTGGGGGAGCAGTACTTC.

As to this clone: Other DNA sequences in the same sample also yield this CDR3. The chain links TRBV30 to TRBJ2-7; 8 nucleotides line up with TRBD2. V shed 0 bases and J 3 bases; nucleotides not matched to a gene: 4. The CDR3 sequence is 14 residues long. CDR1 and CDR2 (germline): GTSNPN, SVGIG (reference sequence). CDR3 sequence (DNA): TGTGCCTGGAGTGTAGGGCTAGCGGGCTACGAGCAGTACTTC. Its protein product is CAWSVGLAGYEQYF.

Here the CDR3 reads CASSLDPGLAGGAFHEQYF. The CDR3 DNA reads as TGTGCCAGCAGCTTAGACCCGGGACTAGCGGGAGGGGCGTTCCACGAGCAGTACTTC. V gene TRBV7-6 combines with J gene TRBJ2-7; TRBD2 agrees at 16 bases. The germline gives CDR1 SGHVS, CDR2 FNYEAQ. The CDR3 is 19 residues long. Germline trimming cut 1 base from V and 5 bases from J; bases unmatched to any gene: 11.

The chain uses TRBV5-1 and TRBJ2-1; 10 bases line up with TRBD2. CDR3 length: 16 residues. The V gene's germline CDR1 is SGHRS and CDR2 YFSETQ. Trimming at V came to 4 bases and at J to 1 base, leaving 5 bases not matched to a gene. The CDR3 sequence: CASSPTSGTSYNEQFF. CDR3 bases: TGCGCCAGCAGCCCCACTAGCGGGACTTCCTACAATGAGCAGTTCTTC.

The chain is built from TRBV4-2 and TRBJ2-3; possible D gene TRBD2, 6 bases. The CDR3 extends over 17 amino acids. The V gene's germline CDR1 is LGHNA and CDR2 YNFKEQ. Trimming took off 0 bases at V and 6 bases at J, with 19 bases between the two ends. CDR3 loop: CASSQDLRESPNDTQYF. In DNA form, the CDR3 reads TGTGCCAGCAGCCAAGATCTTCGGGAGTCGCCCAACGATACGCAGTATTTT.

The genes are TRBV7-9 and TRBJ2-5, with TRBD2 matching over 8 bases. The CDR3 is made up of 17 amino acids. CDR1 SEHNR and CDR2 FQNEAQ come from the germline V gene (reference sequence). The J segment lost 5 bases and the V segment lost 6 bases, leaving 17 bases of the junction unmatched. The CDR3 region is CASRSLRVAGYSETQYF. As DNA, the CDR3 is TGTGCCAGCAGATCTTTAAGGGTAGCGGGATATAGTGAGACCCAGTACTTC.